Below are 28 T cell receptor beta chains sequenced from a single sample in a study of identical twins. Each CDR3 protein is one row after TCRdb ran MiXCR on the 5' RACE reads. The sample records 1.5 million to 2 million distinct CDR3 sequences, under 35% being singletons. The sample taken for sequencing was cord blood. Every receptor here comes from a newborn girl in good health.

As to this clonotype: One end of the junction fails to match germline, which may point to a read error. The gene calls are TRBV5-6 and TRBJ1-5; no definite D call. Germline-derived CDR1 and CDR2 are SGHDT and YYEEEE. The CDR3 loop spans 14 amino acids. CDR3 protein: CASSLASSDQPQHF. In DNA, the CDR3 is TGTGCCAGCAGCTTGGCCTCTAGCGATCAGCCCCAGCATTTT.

The genes are TRBV5-1 and TRBJ1-6; D remains ambiguous. V was cut by 1 base and J by 7 bases, with 9 bases left in between. Per the germline V gene, CDR1 is SGHRS and CDR2 is YFSETQ. The CDR3 runs 14 residues. The CDR3 nucleotides read TGCGCCAGCAGCTTGAGAGTACGGAATTCACCCCTCCACTTT. It codes for CASSLRVRNSPLHF.

The table lists this clonotype with a count of one. One junction end does not reproduce the germline sequence, and a read error may be involved. The rearrangement links TRBV3-1 to TRBJ1-4; a weak D match, TRBD1 (6 bases). Germline CDR1 LGHDT, CDR2 YNNKEL (reference sequence). This CDR3 region has 18 residues. The CDR3 DNA reads as TGTGCCAGCAACCAAGTCGTTGTTAGTACAGGGCGTAATGAAAAACTGTTTTTT. Translating gives CASNQVVVSTGRNEKLFF.

This chain joins TRBV27 and TRBJ1-2; possibly TRBD1 for D (6 bases). The CDR3 covers 13 residues. Per germline, CDR1 MNHEY and CDR2 SMNVEV (reference sequence). V gave up 7 bases and J gave up 8 bases, with 17 bases separating them. CDR3 amino acids: CASTHDRTQGYTF. The CDR3 DNA is TGTGCCAGCACCCATGACAGGACTCAAGGCTACACCTTC.

In this sample, this clonotype turned up a few times. The chain uses TRBV2 and TRBJ1-2; D perhaps matches TRBD1 (6 bases). V gave up 5 bases and J gave up 6 bases, with 19 bases separating them. Germline V gene data show CDR1 as SNHLY and CDR2 as FYNNEI. The CDR3 has 15 amino acids. The DNA for the CDR3 is TGTGCCAGCAGTCCTTTACAGGGTGGGAGGAATGGCTACACCTTC. It is translated as CASSPLQGGRNGYTF.

The chain combines TRBV18 with TRBJ1-2, with a tentative D call TRBD1 (5 bases). Trimming left V 3 bases short and J 4 bases short, with 15 bases between. The germline gives CDR1 KGHSH, CDR2 LQKENI. CDR3 length equals 15 residues. The CDR3 nucleotides read TGTGCCAGCTCACCGGACCCAGGGCTTTTCTATGGCTACACCTTC. Translation gives CASSPDPGLFYGYTF.

The sample holds a few counts of this clonotype. The chain recombines TRBV12-3 or TRBV12-4 with TRBJ2-3; 16 positions agree with TRBD2. The CDR3 runs to 18 residues. The V segment lost 6 bases and the J segment 2 bases; nucleotides outside the gene matches: 8. The CDR3 DNA is TGTGCCAGCAGGGGGACTAGCGGGAGGGCCGCGATCACAGATACGCAGTATTTT. As protein: CASRGTSGRAAITDTQYF.

This clonotype appeared many times. The chain is built from TRBV13 and TRBJ2-7; D may be TRBD1 (5 bases). The germline gives CDR1 PRHDT, CDR2 FYEKMQ (reference sequence). The CDR3 extends over 15 amino acids. V was cut by 2 bases and J by 2 bases, with 13 bases left in between. CDR3 region: CASSLKAGQTYEQYF. The CDR3 DNA reads as TGTGCCAGCAGCTTAAAGGCAGGGCAGACCTACGAGCAGTACTTC.

This clonotype showed up just a few times. The chain employs TRBV9 and TRBJ1-1, with unresolved D. This CDR3 is 15 amino acids long. Germline CDR1 is SGDLS and CDR2 is YYNGEE. Trimming removed 2 bases from V and 3 bases from J, with 14 bases in between. The CDR3 region is CASSVGSSGYTEAFF. In DNA, the CDR3 is TGTGCCAGCAGCGTGGGGTCGAGCGGGTACACTGAAGCTTTCTTT. Full variable domain (missing parts from reference TRBV9 and TRBJ1-1): DSGVTQTPKHLITATGQRVTLRCSPRSGDLSVYWYQQSLDQGLQFLIQYYNGEERAKGNILERFSAQQFPDLHSELNLSSLELGDSALYFCASSVGSSGYTEAFFGQGTRLTVV.

The V and J genes are TRBV18 and TRBJ1-4, with D perhaps matching TRBD1 (6 bases). V dropped 6 bases and J dropped 8 bases, with 16 bases sitting between them. Germline V gives CDR1 KGHSH, CDR2 LQKENI. The CDR3 totals 14 residues. The CDR3 DNA sequence: TGTGCCAGCTCCTTCAGGGACGGGGGCGAAAAACTGTTTTTT. Protein sequence: CASSFRDGGEKLFF.

The chain has TRBV7-9 and TRBJ1-5; a possible D gene is TRBD1 (6 bases). CDR1 is SEHNR and CDR2 is FQNEAQ in the germline V gene (reference sequence). Trimming took off 1 base at V and 4 bases at J, with 11 bases between the two ends. The CDR3 is 15 amino acids. Here the CDR3 reads CASSLGAGVNQPQHF. CDR3 coding DNA: TGTGCCAGCAGCTTAGGGGCAGGGGTTAATCAGCCCCAGCATTTT. The whole variable domain, remainder taken from reference TRBV7-9 and TRBJ1-5, is DTGVSQNPRHKITKRGQNVTFRCDPISEHNRLYWYRQTLGQGPEFLTYFQNEAQLEKSRLLSDRFSAERPKGSFSTLEIQRTEQGDSAMYLCASSLGAGVNQPQHFGDGTRLSIL.

The rearrangement uses TRBV20-1 and TRBJ2-1, with 7 bases identical to TRBD2. Germline-derived CDR1 and CDR2 are DFQATT and SNEGSKA (reference sequence). J gave up 2 bases and V 6 bases, and 7 bases lay outside the gene matches. The CDR3 has 14 amino acids. This CDR3 reads CSAPGTNAYNEQFF. The CDR3, as DNA: TGCAGTGCCCCCGGGACTAACGCCTACAATGAGCAGTTCTTC.

The chain has TRBV7-9 and TRBJ2-4; 13 bases line up with TRBD2. CDR1 and CDR2 from the germline V gene are SEHNR and FQNEAQ (reference sequence). The CDR3 spans 16 residues. Trimming removed 5 bases from V and 7 bases from J; junction bases left unmatched: 8. This CDR3 reads CASSPPGLAGNNIQYF. CDR3 DNA: TGTGCCAGCAGCCCGCCGGGACTAGCGGGAAATAACATTCAGTACTTC.

Only a few counts were recorded for this clonotype. This sequence joins TRBV9 and TRBJ2-1, with a weak D call TRBD1 (5 bases). V lost 3 bases to trimming and J lost 9 bases, with 10 bases between them. There are 12 residues in the CDR3. Germline loops: CDR1 SGDLS, CDR2 YYNGEE. In DNA, the CDR3 is TGTGCCAGCAGCGCTAATAGGGGTGAGCAGTTCTTC. It specifies CASSANRGEQFF. Full variable domain (rest looked up from reference TRBV9 and TRBJ2-1): DSGVTQTPKHLITATGQRVTLRCSPRSGDLSVYWYQQSLDQGLQFLIQYYNGEERAKGNILERFSAQQFPDLHSELNLSSLELGDSALYFCASSANRGEQFFGPGTRLTVL.

The J gene is TRBJ1-1, the V gene TRBV7-2; D is uncertain. Germline CDR1 is SGHTA and CDR2 is FQGNSA. Trimming removed 1 base at V and 10 bases at J, with 13 bases between. This CDR3 is built from 13 residues. This chain's CDR3 is CASSLGGWSGAFF. The CDR3, as DNA: TGTGCCAGCAGCTTAGGAGGGTGGTCGGGAGCTTTCTTT.

This clonotype was observed at least ten times. In DNA form, the CDR3 reads TGTGCCAGCAGCCGCAACTACAATGAGCAGTTCTTC. Its protein is CASSRNYNEQFF. This chain links TRBV3-1 with TRBJ2-1, with D unclear. Germline V gene lookup returns CDR1 LGHDT and CDR2 YNNKEL (reference sequence). This CDR3 is built from 12 residues. Trimming removed 4 bases from V and 3 bases from J, with 4 bases in between.

This clonotype was seen more than once but under ten times. The genes are TRBV6-6 and TRBJ1-6; D might be TRBD1 (6 bases). This CDR3 comprises 16 residues. Germline V gene data show CDR1 as MNHNY and CDR2 as SVGAGI (reference sequence). The V and J ends lost 2 bases and 9 bases respectively, with 17 bases between them. DNA for the CDR3: TGTGCCAGCAGTTACGATTGGCTGACAGGTGTTTCACCCCTCCACTTT. It yields the protein CASSYDWLTGVSPLHF.

This clonotype was detected a few times. This chain joins TRBV21-1 and TRBJ1-2; the table names TRBD1, a call not compared with the DNA. TRBV21-1 is a recognized pseudogene. The CDR3 has 15 residues. CDR3 protein: CASSLIRDRYYGYTF. CDR3 bases: TGTGCCAGCAGCCTCATACGGGACAGGTATTATGGCTACACCTTC.

The V call is TRBV7-8, the J call TRBJ2-3; D is unclear. The CDR3 loop spans 13 amino acids. Per germline, CDR1 SGHVS and CDR2 FQNEAQ. Trimming took 4 bases from V and 5 from J, leaving 10 bases between them. CDR3 sequence (DNA): TGTGCCAGCAGCTCACGGTTGTTAGATACGCAGTATTTT. Residues: CASSSRLLDTQYF.

The rearrangement joins TRBV5-1 to TRBJ2-1, with 10 bases identical to TRBD2. CDR1 is SGHRS, CDR2 YFSETQ, per germline. This CDR3 is 17 amino acids long. V lost 0 bases to trimming and J lost 3 bases; unmatched junction nucleotides: 6. The CDR3 DNA reads as TGCGCCAGCAGCTTGGCCCTAGCGGGAGTAGGCTACAATGAGCAGTTCTTC. Its translation is CASSLALAGVGYNEQFF.

The chain couples TRBV20-1 to TRBJ1-1; D is unclear. This CDR3 region has 15 residues. CDR1 and CDR2 (germline): DFQATT, SNEGSKA (reference sequence). Trimming shortened V by 0 bases and J by 13 bases, and 24 bases separated the two germline ends. The CDR3 protein is CSARDRLMVRWEGFF. The CDR3 DNA is TGCAGTGCTAGAGATAGGTTGATGGTTCGTTGGGAGGGTTTCTTT.

The chain couples TRBV25-1 to TRBJ2-1; D perhaps matches TRBD2 (6 bases). Germline V gives CDR1 MGHDK, CDR2 SYGVNS. There are 15 residues in the CDR3. V gave up 6 bases and J gave up 6 bases, with 18 bases separating them. The CDR3 here is CASSPPSAFLNEQFF. DNA for the CDR3: TGTGCCAGCAGCCCCCCTAGCGCCTTTCTCAATGAGCAGTTCTTC. Full variable domain (missing parts from reference TRBV25-1 and TRBJ2-1): EADIYQTPRYLVIGTGKKITLECSQTMGHDKMYWYQQDPGMELHLIHYSYGVNSTEKGDLSSESTVSRIRTEHFPLTLESARPSHTSQYLCASSPPSAFLNEQFFGPGTRLTVL.

This clonotype was found many times. CDR3 protein: CASSREQGNEKLFF. For the CDR3, the DNA is TGCGCCAGCAGCCGAGAGCAGGGGAATGAAAAACTGTTTTTT. The V call is TRBV5-1, the J call TRBJ1-4; weak D call: TRBD1 (6 bases). The germline V gene encodes CDR1 SGHRS and CDR2 YFSETQ. This CDR3 has 14 residues. V shed 4 bases and J shed 5 bases, with 12 bases lying between them.

The chain has TRBV20-1 and TRBJ1-2; D perhaps matches TRBD1 (6 bases). Germline loops: CDR1 DFQATT, CDR2 SNEGSKA (reference sequence). This CDR3 is 13 amino acids long. Trimming removed 1 base at V and 8 bases at J, with 14 bases between. CDR3 sequence: CSARAPGARGYTF. The CDR3 DNA reads as TGCAGTGCTAGAGCTCCGGGGGCGAGGGGCTACACCTTC.

The chain couples TRBV11-2 to TRBJ2-1; D may be TRBD1 or TRBD2 (5 bases each). The last part of the DNA fits TRBJ2-7 better; the J call may be wrong. The CDR3 has 14 residues. Germline values: CDR1 SGHAT, CDR2 FQNNGV. Written as DNA, the CDR3 is TGTGCCAGCAGCTTAGTCGGGACCTACAATGAGCAGTACTTC. This codes for CASSLVGTYNEQYF.

This chain joins TRBV7-2 and TRBJ2-1; no clear D gene. The CDR3 covers 15 residues. The V and J ends lost 1 base and 5 bases respectively, with 12 bases between them. Germline V CDR1 and CDR2: SGHTA, FQGNSA. In nucleotides, the CDR3 is TGTGCCAGCAGCTTAGAGATCGTAAGCAACAATGAGCAGTTCTTC. This encodes CASSLEIVSNNEQFF.

J is TRBJ1-5 and V is TRBV5-6; TRBD1 aligns across 7 bases. The CDR3 length is 15 residues. Germline CDR1 is SGHDT and CDR2 is YYEEEE. Trimming removed 4 bases from V and 4 bases from J; junction bases left unmatched: 8. The CDR3 here is CASSPWGQLNQPQHF. The CDR3 region has the DNA TGTGCCAGCAGCCCCTGGGGACAGCTGAATCAGCCCCAGCATTTT. Combining the CDR3 with reference TRBV5-6 and TRBJ1-5 gives the whole variable domain DAGVTQSPTHLIKTRGQQVTLRCSPKSGHDTVSWYQQALGQGPQFIFQYYEEEERQRGNFPDRFSGHQFPNYSSELNVNALLLGDSALYLCASSPWGQLNQPQHFGDGTRLSIL.

V usage is TRBV19 and J usage is TRBJ2-2; unclear D gene. Trimming pared 5 bases from V and 6 bases from J, leaving 13 bases between. The CDR3 has 14 residues. The germline V gene has CDR1 LNHDA and CDR2 SQIVND (reference sequence). The CDR3 loop reads CASSPTHGAGELFF. The CDR3 coding sequence is TGTGCCAGTAGTCCGACCCATGGCGCCGGGGAGCTGTTTTTT.